This T cell receptor (beta chain) was profiled in a study of T cells expressing NK-cell markers. On the study more broadly: Out of eight donors sequenced, seven tested HCMV-seropositive and the remaining one seronegative. Study-level findings and limits: Of the CD8+ T cell pool in several donors, roughly 1.0-7.0% was accounted for by dominant NKG2C+ clonotypes.

TCRdb re-called the 5' RACE reads; one entry per CDR3 protein, DNA not given. Its table lists 350,000 to 450,000 distinct CDR3 sequences. The CDR3 contains 14 residues. Germline CDR1 is LGHDT and CDR2 is YNNKEL (reference sequence). As concerns this clonotype: No antigen is known for it.

The sequencing sample was made of blood T cells: a sorted CD56 or NKG2C T cell subset, CD4+ or CD8+ T cells, or bulk PBMC T cells (not recorded which). This chain links TRBV3-1 with TRBJ2-2; TCRdb indicates TRBD1, and absent DNA this call remains unverified. This receptor was obtained from a man between 18 and 69 years old in good health. The CDR3 loop is CASSHRGYTGELFF.